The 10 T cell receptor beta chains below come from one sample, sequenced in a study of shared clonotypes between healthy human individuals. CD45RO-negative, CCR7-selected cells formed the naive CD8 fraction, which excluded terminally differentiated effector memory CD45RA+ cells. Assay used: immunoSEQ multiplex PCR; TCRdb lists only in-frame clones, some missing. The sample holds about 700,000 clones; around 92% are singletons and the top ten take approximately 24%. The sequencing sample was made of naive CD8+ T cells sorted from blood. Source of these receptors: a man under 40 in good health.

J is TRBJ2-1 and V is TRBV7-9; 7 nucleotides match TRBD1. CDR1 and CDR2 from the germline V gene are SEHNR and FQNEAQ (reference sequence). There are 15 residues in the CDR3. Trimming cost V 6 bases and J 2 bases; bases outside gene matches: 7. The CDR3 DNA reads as TGTGCCAGCAGGCCGACAGGGCCTGCCTACAATGAGCAGTTCTTC. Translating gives CASRPTGPAYNEQFF.

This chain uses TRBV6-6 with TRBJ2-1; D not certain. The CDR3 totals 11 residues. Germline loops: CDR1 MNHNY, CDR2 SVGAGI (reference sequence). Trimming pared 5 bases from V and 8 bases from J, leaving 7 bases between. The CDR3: CASSQTYEQFF. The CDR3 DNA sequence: TGTGCCAGCAGTCAAACCTATGAGCAGTTCTTC.

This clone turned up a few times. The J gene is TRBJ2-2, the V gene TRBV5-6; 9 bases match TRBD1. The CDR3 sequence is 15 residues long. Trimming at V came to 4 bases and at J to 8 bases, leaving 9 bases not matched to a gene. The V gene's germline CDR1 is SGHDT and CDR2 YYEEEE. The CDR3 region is CASSDTGGISGELFF. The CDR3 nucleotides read TGTGCCAGCAGCGACACAGGGGGCATTTCTGGGGAGCTGTTTTTT.

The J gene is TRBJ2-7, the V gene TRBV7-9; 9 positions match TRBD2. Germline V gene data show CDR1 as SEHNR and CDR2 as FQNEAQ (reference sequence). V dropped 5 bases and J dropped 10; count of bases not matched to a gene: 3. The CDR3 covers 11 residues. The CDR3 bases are TGTGCCAGCAGCGGACTAGCGCATCAGTACTTC. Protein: CASSGLAHQYF.

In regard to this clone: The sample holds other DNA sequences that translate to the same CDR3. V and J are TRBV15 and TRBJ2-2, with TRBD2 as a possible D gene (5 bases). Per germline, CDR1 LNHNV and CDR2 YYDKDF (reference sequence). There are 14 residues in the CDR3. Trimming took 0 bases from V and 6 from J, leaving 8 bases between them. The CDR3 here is CATSRDSGAGELFF. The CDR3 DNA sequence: TGTGCCACCAGCAGAGATTCCGGGGCCGGGGAGCTGTTTTTT. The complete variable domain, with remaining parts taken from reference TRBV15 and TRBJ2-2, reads DAMVIQNPRYQVTQFGKPVTLSCSQTLNHNVMYWYQQKSSQAPKLLFHYYDKDFNNEADTPDNFQSRRPNTSFCFLDIRSPGLGDTAMYLCATSRDSGAGELFFGEGSRLTVL.

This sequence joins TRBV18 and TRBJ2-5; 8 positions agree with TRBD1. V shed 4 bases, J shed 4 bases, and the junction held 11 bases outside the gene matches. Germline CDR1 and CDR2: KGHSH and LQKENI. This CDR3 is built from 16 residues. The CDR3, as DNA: TGTGCCAGCTCACACGGGACAGGCCGACTGCGAGAGACCCAGTACTTC. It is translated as CASSHGTGRLRETQYF.

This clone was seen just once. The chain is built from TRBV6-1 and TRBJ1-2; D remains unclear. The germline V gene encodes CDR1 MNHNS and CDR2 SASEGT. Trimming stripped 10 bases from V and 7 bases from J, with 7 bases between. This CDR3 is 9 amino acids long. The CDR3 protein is CATFFGYTF. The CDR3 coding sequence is TGTGCCACCTTTTTTGGCTACACCTTC.

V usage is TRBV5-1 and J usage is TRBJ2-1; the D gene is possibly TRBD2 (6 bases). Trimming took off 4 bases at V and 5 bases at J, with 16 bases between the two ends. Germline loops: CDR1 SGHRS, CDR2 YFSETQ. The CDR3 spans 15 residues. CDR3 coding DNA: TGCGCCAGCAGCCCTACCAGCGGGCAAGACAATGAGCAGTTCTTC. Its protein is CASSPTSGQDNEQFF.

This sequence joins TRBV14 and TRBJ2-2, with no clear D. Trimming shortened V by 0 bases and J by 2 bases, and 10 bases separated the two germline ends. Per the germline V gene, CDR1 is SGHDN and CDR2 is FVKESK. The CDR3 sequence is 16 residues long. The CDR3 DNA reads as TGTGCCAGCAGCCAAGAAAAGGGCCCCAACACCGGGGAGCTGTTTTTT. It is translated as CASSQEKGPNTGELFF.

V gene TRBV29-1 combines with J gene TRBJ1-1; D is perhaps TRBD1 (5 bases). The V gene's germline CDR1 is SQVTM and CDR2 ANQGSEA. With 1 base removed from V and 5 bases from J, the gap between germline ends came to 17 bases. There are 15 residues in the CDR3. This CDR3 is CSVEVLARAGTEAFF. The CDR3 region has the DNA TGCAGCGTTGAAGTTTTGGCCAGGGCGGGTACTGAAGCTTTCTTT.